This is a list of T cell receptor beta chains from one sample in a study of blood T cell repertoires in COVID-19. Assay used: immunoSEQ multiplex PCR; TCRdb lists only in-frame clones, some missing. This table has roughly 280,000 clones, approximately 91% appearing once. The material sequenced was peripheral blood. The receptors derive from a woman aged 25 to 39 with COVID-19, enrolled during active disease. The CDR3 runs from the conserved cysteine through the conserved F or W. D genes are given only for firm matches. Size tells how often a clone was seen (once, few, many) or the class of an expanded clone, and some rows leave it out.

V	D	J	size	CDR3	DNA
TRBV29-1	.	TRBJ1-1	.	CSVGRGTEAFF	TGCAGCGTTGGTCGGGGCACTGAAGCTTTCTTT
TRBV4-3	.	TRBJ1-2	many	CASSQDHSEQNYGYTF	TGCGCCAGCAGCCAAGATCACTCAGAACAGAACTATGGCTACACCTTC
TRBV7-9	.	TRBJ1-3	.	CASSLASFSGNTIYF	TGTGCCAGCAGCTTAGCTTCGTTCTCTGGAAACACCATATATTTT
TRBV24-1	.	TRBJ2-1	.	CATSQGWEQFF	TGTGCCACCAGTCAGGGGTGGGAGCAGTTCTTC
TRBV28	.	TRBJ1-2	.	CASSLQGNYGYTF	TGTGCCAGCAGCCTACAGGGAAACTATGGCTACACCTTC
TRBV6-2/TRBV6-3	.	TRBJ2-2	.	CASSLSGLDTGELFF	TGTGCCAGCAGTTTGAGCGGGCTGGACACCGGGGAGCTGTTTTTT
TRBV24-1	TRBD1	TRBJ1-4	few	CATSDPRTGAEKLFF	TGTGCCACCAGTGACCCTCGGACAGGAGCCGAAAAACTGTTTTTT
TRBV29-1	.	TRBJ2-3	.	CSVGRTDTQYF	TGCAGCGTGGGGAGGACAGATACGCAGTATTTT
TRBV7-3	.	TRBJ1-5	.	CASSKAGGQPQHF	TGTGCCAGCTCTAAGGCGGGTGGTCAGCCCCAGCATTTT
TRBV5-6	TRBD1	TRBJ1-6	.	CASSDDRGAGGNSPLHF	TGTGCCAGCAGCGATGACAGGGGCGCTGGAGGGAATTCACCCCTCCACTTT
TRBV28	TRBD2	TRBJ2-5	.	CASKLAGGPIETQYF	TGTGCCAGCAAACTAGCGGGAGGGCCGATAGAGACCCAGTACTTC
TRBV9	TRBD2	TRBJ2-7	.	CASSSRLAAEQYF	TGTGCCAGCAGCTCCAGACTAGCGGCTGAGCAGTACTTC
TRBV5-4	TRBD1	TRBJ2-2	.	CASSSSGQGLFF	TGTGCCAGCAGCTCCTCGGGACAGGGGCTGTTTTTT